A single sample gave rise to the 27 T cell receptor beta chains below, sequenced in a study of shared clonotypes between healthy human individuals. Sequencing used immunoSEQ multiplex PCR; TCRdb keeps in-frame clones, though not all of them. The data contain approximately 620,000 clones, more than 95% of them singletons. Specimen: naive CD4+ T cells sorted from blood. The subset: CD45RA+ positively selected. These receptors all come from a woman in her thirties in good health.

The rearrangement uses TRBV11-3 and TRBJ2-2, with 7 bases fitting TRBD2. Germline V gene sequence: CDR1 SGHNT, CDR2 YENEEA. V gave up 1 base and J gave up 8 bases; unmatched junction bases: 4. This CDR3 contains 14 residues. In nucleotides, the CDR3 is TGTGCCAGCAGCTTAGCGGGAGGCTTGGGGGAGCTGTTTTTT. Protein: CASSLAGGLGELFF.

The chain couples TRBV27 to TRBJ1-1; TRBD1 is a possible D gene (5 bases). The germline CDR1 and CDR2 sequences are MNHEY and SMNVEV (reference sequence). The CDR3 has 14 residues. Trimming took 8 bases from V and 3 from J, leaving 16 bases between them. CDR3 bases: TGTGCCAGCGCCAGGGTAATAGGCGACACTGAAGCTTTCTTT. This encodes CASARVIGDTEAFF.

CDR3 in DNA: TGTGCCAGCAGTGCTTCTGGGGCCTATGGCTACACCTTC. Its translation is CASSASGAYGYTF. The rearrangement links TRBV6-4 to TRBJ1-2, with D perhaps matching TRBD1 (5 bases). V was pared by 4 bases and J by 4 bases, with 10 bases between. This CDR3 has 13 amino acids. Germline CDR1 is MRHNA and CDR2 is SNTAGT.

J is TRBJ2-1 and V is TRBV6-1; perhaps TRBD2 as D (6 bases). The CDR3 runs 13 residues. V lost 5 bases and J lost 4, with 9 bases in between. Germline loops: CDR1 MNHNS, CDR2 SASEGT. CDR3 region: CASSPGTYNEQFF. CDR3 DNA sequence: TGTGCCAGCAGTCCTGGGACTTACAATGAGCAGTTCTTC.

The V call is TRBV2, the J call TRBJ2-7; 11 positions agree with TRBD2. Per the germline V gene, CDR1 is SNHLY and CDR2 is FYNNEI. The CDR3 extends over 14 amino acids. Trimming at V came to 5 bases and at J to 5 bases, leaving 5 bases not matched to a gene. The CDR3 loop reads CASSSSSGRNEQYF. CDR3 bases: TGTGCCAGCAGTTCTTCTAGCGGGAGGAACGAGCAGTACTTC.

CDR3 coding DNA: TGTGCCAGCAGCACGGACTCTAGGTCACCCCTCCACTTT. It specifies CASSTDSRSPLHF. The gene calls are TRBV6-4 and TRBJ1-6; D is unclear. In germline, CDR1 is MRHNA, CDR2 SNTAGT. CDR3 length: 13 amino acids. Trimming shortened V by 6 bases and J by 10 bases, and 13 bases separated the two germline ends.

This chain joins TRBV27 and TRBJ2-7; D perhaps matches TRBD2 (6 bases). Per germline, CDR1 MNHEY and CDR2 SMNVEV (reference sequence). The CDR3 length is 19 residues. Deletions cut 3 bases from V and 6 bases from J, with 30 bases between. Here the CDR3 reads CASSFVLGGTPGHGGEQYF. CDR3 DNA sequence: TGTGCCAGCAGTTTCGTCCTGGGAGGTACCCCCGGGCATGGGGGCGAGCAGTACTTC.

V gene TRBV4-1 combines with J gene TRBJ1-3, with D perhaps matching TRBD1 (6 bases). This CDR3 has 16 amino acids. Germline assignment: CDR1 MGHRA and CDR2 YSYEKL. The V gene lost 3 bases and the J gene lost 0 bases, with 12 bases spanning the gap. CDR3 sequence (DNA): TGCGCCAGCAGCCAGACAGGACTCGCCTCTGGAAACACCATATATTTT. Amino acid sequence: CASSQTGLASGNTIYF.

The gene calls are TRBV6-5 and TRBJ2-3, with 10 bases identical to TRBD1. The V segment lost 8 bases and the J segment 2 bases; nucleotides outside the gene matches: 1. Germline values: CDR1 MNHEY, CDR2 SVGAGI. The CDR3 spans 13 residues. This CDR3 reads CASGTGDTDTQYF. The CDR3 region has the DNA TGTGCCAGCGGGACAGGGGACACAGATACGCAGTATTTT.

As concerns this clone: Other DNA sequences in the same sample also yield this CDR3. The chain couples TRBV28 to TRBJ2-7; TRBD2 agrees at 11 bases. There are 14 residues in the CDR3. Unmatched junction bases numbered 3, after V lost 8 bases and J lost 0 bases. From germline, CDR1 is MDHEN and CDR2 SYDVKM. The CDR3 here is CASSGTSGSYEQYF. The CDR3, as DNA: TGTGCCAGCTCAGGGACTAGCGGCTCCTACGAGCAGTACTTC.

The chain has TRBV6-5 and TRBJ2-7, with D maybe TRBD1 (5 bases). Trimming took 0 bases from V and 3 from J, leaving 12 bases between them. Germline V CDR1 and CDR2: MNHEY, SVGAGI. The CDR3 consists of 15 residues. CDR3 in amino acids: CASSYSKDIHYEQYF. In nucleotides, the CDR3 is TGTGCCAGCAGTTACTCCAAGGACATACACTACGAGCAGTACTTC.

In DNA, the CDR3 is TGTGCCAGCACCCGACCCGGGGGGGGGAACACCGGGGAGCTGTTTTTT. Amino acids: CASTRPGGGNTGELFF. This chain uses TRBV28 with TRBJ2-2, with 8 bases aligning to TRBD2. This CDR3 contains 16 residues. Per the germline V gene, CDR1 is MDHEN and CDR2 is SYDVKM. V lost 7 bases to trimming and J lost 1 base; unmatched junction nucleotides: 8.

The CDR3 here is CASSLAAQSYYGYTF. The CDR3 coding sequence is TGTGCCAGCAGCTTAGCCGCCCAGTCTTACTATGGCTACACCTTC. V usage is TRBV11-2 and J usage is TRBJ1-2; the D is unclear. V was trimmed by 1 base and J by 3 bases, leaving 12 bases between them. From germline, CDR1 is SGHAT and CDR2 FQNNGV. This CDR3 comprises 15 residues.

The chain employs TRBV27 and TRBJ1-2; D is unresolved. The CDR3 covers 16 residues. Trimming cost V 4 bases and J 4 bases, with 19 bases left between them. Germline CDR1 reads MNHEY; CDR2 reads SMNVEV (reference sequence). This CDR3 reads CASSYNPRPEAYGYTF. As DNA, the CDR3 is TGTGCCAGCAGTTATAATCCCCGCCCGGAAGCCTATGGCTACACCTTC.

In DNA, the CDR3 is TGTGCCAGCAGCGCAGGGGCGAACACCGGGGAGCTGTTTTTT. It yields the protein CASSAGANTGELFF. J is TRBJ2-2 and V is TRBV11-2, with D maybe TRBD1 (6 bases). Between the trimmed V and J ends, which lost 5 bases and 0 bases, there was a span of 7 bases. The CDR3 is 14 amino acids. Germline V gives CDR1 SGHAT, CDR2 FQNNGV. The whole variable domain, remainder taken from reference TRBV11-2 and TRBJ2-2, is EAGVAQSPRYKIIEKRQSVAFWCNPISGHATLYWYQQILGQGPKLLIQFQNNGVVDDSQLPKDRFSAERLKGVDSTLKIQPAKLEDSAVYLCASSAGANTGELFFGEGSRLTVL.

DNA for the CDR3: TGTGCCAGTAGTGGTCGACTAGCGGGAGACAATGAGCAGTTCTTC. Translated, it gives CASSGRLAGDNEQFF. The genes are TRBV19 and TRBJ2-1; 12 nucleotides match TRBD2. The CDR3 totals 15 residues. The germline V gene encodes CDR1 LNHDA and CDR2 SQIVND (reference sequence). V trimming: 5 bases; J trimming: 5 bases; junction bases outside the gene matches: 4.

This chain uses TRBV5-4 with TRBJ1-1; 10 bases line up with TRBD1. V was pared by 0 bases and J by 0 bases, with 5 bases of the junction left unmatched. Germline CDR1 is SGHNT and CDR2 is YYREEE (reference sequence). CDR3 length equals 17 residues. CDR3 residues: CASSLGDRGPMNTEAFF. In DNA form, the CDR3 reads TGTGCCAGCAGCTTGGGGGACAGGGGTCCCATGAACACTGAAGCTTTCTTT. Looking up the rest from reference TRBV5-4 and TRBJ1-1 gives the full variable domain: ETGVTQSPTHLIKTRGQQVTLRCSSQSGHNTVSWYQQALGQGPQFIFQYYREEENGRGNFPPRFSGLQFPNYSSELNVNALELDDSALYLCASSLGDRGPMNTEAFFGQGTRLTVV.

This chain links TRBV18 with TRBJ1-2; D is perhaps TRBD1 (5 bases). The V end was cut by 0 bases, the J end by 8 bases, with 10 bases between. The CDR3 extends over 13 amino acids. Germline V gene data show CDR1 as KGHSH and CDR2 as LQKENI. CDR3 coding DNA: TGTGCCAGCTCACCACCGGGGACGGCGGGCTACACCTTC. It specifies CASSPPGTAGYTF. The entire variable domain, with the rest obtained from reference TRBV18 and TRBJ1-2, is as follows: NAGVMQNPRHLVRRRGQEARLRCSPMKGHSHVYWYRQLPEEGLKFMVYLQKENIIDESGMPKERFSAEFPKEGPSILRIQQVVRGDSAAYFCASSPPGTAGYTFGSGTRLTVV.

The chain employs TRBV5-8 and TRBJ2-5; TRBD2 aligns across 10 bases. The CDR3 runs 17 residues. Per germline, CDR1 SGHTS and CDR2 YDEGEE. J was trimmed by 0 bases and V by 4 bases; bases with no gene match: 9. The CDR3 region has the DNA TGTGCCAGCAGCCCGGGGGCTAGCGGGGGATACCAAGAGACCCAGTACTTC. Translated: CASSPGASGGYQETQYF.

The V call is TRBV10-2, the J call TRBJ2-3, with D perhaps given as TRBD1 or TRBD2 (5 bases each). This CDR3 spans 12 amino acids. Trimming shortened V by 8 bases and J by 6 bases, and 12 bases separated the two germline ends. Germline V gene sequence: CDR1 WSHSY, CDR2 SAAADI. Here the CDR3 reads CASGGTVDTQYF. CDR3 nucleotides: TGCGCCAGCGGGGGAACCGTGGATACGCAGTATTTT.

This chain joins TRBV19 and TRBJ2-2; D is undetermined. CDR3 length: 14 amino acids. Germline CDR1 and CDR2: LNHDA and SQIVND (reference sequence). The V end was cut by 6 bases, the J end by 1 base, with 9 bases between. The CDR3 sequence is CASRVGLNTGELFF. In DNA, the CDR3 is TGTGCCAGTAGGGTCGGATTGAACACCGGGGAGCTGTTTTTT.

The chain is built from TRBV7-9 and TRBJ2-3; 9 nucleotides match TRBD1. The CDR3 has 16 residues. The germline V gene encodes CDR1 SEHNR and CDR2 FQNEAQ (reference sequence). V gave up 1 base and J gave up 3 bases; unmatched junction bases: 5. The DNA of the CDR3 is TGTGCCAGCAGCTTAGGGAGGGACAGGGAAACAGATACGCAGTATTTT. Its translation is CASSLGRDRETDTQYF.

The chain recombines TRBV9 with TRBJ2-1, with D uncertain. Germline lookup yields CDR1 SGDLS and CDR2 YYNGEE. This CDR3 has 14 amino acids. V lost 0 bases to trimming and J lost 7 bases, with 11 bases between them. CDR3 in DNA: TGTGCCAGCAGCGTAGTTCAGACTTGGAATGAGCAGTTCTTC. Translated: CASSVVQTWNEQFF.

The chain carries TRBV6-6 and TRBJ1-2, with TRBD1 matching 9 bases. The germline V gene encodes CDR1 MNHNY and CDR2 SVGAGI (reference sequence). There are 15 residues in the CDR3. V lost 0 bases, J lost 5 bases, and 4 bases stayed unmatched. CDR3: CASSYSRDRAYGYTF. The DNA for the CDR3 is TGTGCCAGCAGTTACTCCAGGGACAGGGCGTATGGCTACACCTTC.

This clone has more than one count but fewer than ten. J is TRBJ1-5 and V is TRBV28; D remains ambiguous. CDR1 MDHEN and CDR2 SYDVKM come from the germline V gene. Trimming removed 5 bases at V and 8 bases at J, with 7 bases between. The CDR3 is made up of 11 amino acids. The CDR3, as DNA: TGTGCCAGCAGTACCTGGGAGCCCCAGCATTTT. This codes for CASSTWEPQHF.

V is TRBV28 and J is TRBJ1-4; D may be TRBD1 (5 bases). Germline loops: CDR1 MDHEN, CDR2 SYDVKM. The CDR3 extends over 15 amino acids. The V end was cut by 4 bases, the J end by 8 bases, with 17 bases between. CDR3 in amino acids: CASSSPGSKGEKLFF. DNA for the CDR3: TGTGCCAGCAGTTCCCCAGGGTCCAAAGGGGAAAAACTGTTTTTT.

CDR3 coding DNA: TGCGCCAGCGCCCGAGTCTCTGGGGCCAACGTCCTGACTTTC. Its translation is CASARVSGANVLTF. The chain uses TRBV10-2 and TRBJ2-6; no clear D gene. Per germline, CDR1 WSHSY and CDR2 SAAADI. V lost 8 bases and J 0 bases, leaving 8 bases between the germline ends. The CDR3 extends over 14 amino acids.